The 15 T cell receptor beta chains below come from one sample, sequenced in a study of OX40 agonist ivuxolimab in advanced cancers. The library was produced with the immunoSEQ multiplex PCR assay. Held by TCRdb, this immuneACCESS table contains in-frame sequences only and omits some clones. Under half of the omission traces to an unresolved V gene where checked; the cause of the rest is unknown. The sample data list tens of thousands of clones, and more than 85% of these were observed just once. The top ten constitute under 0.8% of the sample. The sample in question was CD4+ or CD8+ T cells sorted from blood, obtained in a trial of the OX40 agonist ivuxolimab. Receptors were obtained from an adult with an advanced solid tumor such as melanoma, head and neck, liver or kidney cancer.

The chain uses TRBV7-2 and TRBJ2-7; 7 bases agree with TRBD2. Germline assignment: CDR1 SGHTA and CDR2 FQGNSA. The V segment lost 5 bases and the J segment 6 bases; nucleotides outside the gene matches: 4. The CDR3 is 12 residues long. CDR3 region: CASSNPSGEQYF. In DNA form, the CDR3 reads TGTGCCAGCAGCAATCCTAGCGGCGAGCAGTACTTC. The full variable domain, in which reference TRBV7-2 and TRBJ2-7 provide the parts outside the CDR3, is GAGVSQSPSNKVTEKGKDVELRCDPISGHTALYWYRQSLGQGLEFLIYFQGNSAPDKSGLPSDRFSAERTGGSVSTLTIQRTQQEDSAVYLCASSNPSGEQYFGPGTRLTVT.

This chain's CDR3 is CSVGGQGMGEKLFF. CDR3 nucleotide sequence: TGCAGCGTGGGAGGACAGGGAATGGGTGAAAAACTGTTTTTT. The rearrangement links TRBV29-1 to TRBJ1-4, with 8 bases identical to TRBD1. The germline CDR1 and CDR2 sequences are SQVTM and ANQGSEA. The V gene end was trimmed by 6 bases and the J gene end by 7 bases; junction bases not matched to a gene: 10. The CDR3 contains 14 residues.

The chain has TRBV21-1 and TRBJ1-5; TRBD1 is the table's D call and was not checked against the DNA. TRBV21-1 is listed as a pseudogene. This CDR3 is 22 amino acids long. This chain's CDR3 is CASSKVGICLHGTGGENQPQHF. In DNA, the CDR3 is TGTGCCAGCAGCAAAGTTGGGATATGCCTACATGGGACAGGGGGAGAGAACCAGCCCCAGCATTTT.

The CDR3 protein is CASRKATSGRARTDTQYF. In DNA form, the CDR3 reads TGTGCCAGCAGAAAAGCGACTAGCGGGAGGGCACGCACAGATACGCAGTATTTT. This chain joins TRBV27 and TRBJ2-3; 14 bases agree with TRBD2. This CDR3 spans 18 amino acids. Looked up from germline, CDR1 is MNHEY and CDR2 is SMNVEV (reference sequence). Losses at the gene ends were 6 bases for V and 1 base for J; bases not matched to a gene: 9.

A single count supports this clone. The rearrangement joins TRBV27 to TRBJ2-7; tentative D call: TRBD1 (6 bases). Per germline, CDR1 MNHEY and CDR2 SMNVEV (reference sequence). CDR3 length equals 13 residues. V was shortened by 5 bases and J by 0 bases, with 8 bases between the two germline ends. As DNA, the CDR3 is TGTGCCAGCAGTATGGACAGCTCCTACGAGCAGTACTTC. It encodes CASSMDSSYEQYF.

The CDR3 reads CASSKGRSSYNEQFF. CDR3 nucleotides: TGTGCCAGCAGCAAGGGGCGGAGTTCCTACAATGAGCAGTTCTTC. The chain uses TRBV7-2 and TRBJ2-1; D is possibly TRBD1 (5 bases). The CDR3 is 15 amino acids. Germline V gene data show CDR1 as SGHTA and CDR2 as FQGNSA. Between the trimmed V and J ends, which lost 5 bases and 1 base, there was a span of 12 bases.

The chain has TRBV21-1 and TRBJ2-1; the table names TRBD2, a call not compared with the DNA. TRBV21-1 is flagged as a pseudogene. The CDR3 totals 15 residues. DNA for the CDR3: TGTGCCAGCAATCGTAGCGGGAGAGGTGGGAATGAGCAGTTCTTC. This gives the protein CASNRSGRGGNEQFF.

The chain is built from TRBV28 and TRBJ1-4, with TRBD1 matching 7 bases. Germline CDR1 is MDHEN and CDR2 is SYDVKM. The CDR3 is made up of 15 amino acids. Trimming at V came to 4 bases and at J to 1 base, leaving 3 bases not matched to a gene. CDR3 residues: CASSWTGETNEKLFF. Written as DNA, the CDR3 is TGTGCCAGCAGTTGGACAGGAGAAACTAATGAAAAACTGTTTTTT.

The rearrangement links TRBV20-1 to TRBJ2-7, with no clear D. Trimming left V 6 bases short and J 4 bases short, with 10 bases between. The CDR3 consists of 11 residues. The germline V gene has CDR1 DFQATT and CDR2 SNEGSKA (reference sequence). Written as DNA, the CDR3 is TGCAGTGCACACCCCCAATACGAGCAGTACTTC. This sequence encodes CSAHPQYEQYF.

This chain uses TRBV5-5 with TRBJ2-5, with 7 bases lining up with TRBD1. CDR1 and CDR2 (germline): SGHKS, YYEKEE (reference sequence). CDR3 length equals 16 residues. Losses at the gene ends were 4 bases for V and 6 bases for J; bases not matched to a gene: 15. CDR3: CASSPNSLGGAKTQYF. For the CDR3, the DNA is TGTGCCAGCAGCCCCAACTCGCTAGGGGGCGCAAAGACCCAGTACTTC.

The chain joins TRBV5-4 to TRBJ2-5; perhaps TRBD1 as D (6 bases). Germline V lookup: CDR1 SGHNT, CDR2 YYREEE (reference sequence). The V end was cut by 2 bases, the J end by 1 base, with 12 bases between. The CDR3 has 15 amino acids. The CDR3 DNA sequence: TGTGCCAGCAGCTTCACAGGACAGCTCCAAGAGACCCAGTACTTC. It yields the protein CASSFTGQLQETQYF.

The V gene is TRBV5-5, the J gene TRBJ1-3; 7 bases map to TRBD1. CDR1 and CDR2 (germline): SGHKS, YYEKEE (reference sequence). The CDR3 extends over 13 amino acids. Trimming removed 4 bases from V and 3 bases from J; junction bases left unmatched: 1. Here the CDR3 reads CASSRDSGNTIYF. The CDR3 nucleotides read TGTGCCAGCAGCAGGGACAGTGGAAACACCATATATTTT.

The chain combines TRBV7-2 with TRBJ1-2, with a weak D call TRBD1 (5 bases). There are 14 residues in the CDR3. Germline V gene data show CDR1 as SGHTA and CDR2 as FQGNSA. The ends were cut back, 2 bases at V and 3 bases at J, with 10 bases in the middle. For the CDR3, the DNA is TGTGCCAGCAGCTTAAAGGGGTCTGACTATGGCTACACCTTC. Protein product: CASSLKGSDYGYTF.

The chain links TRBV9 to TRBJ2-1; 9 nucleotides align to TRBD2. CDR3 length: 15 residues. The V gene's germline CDR1 is SGDLS and CDR2 YYNGEE. V lost 2 bases to trimming and J lost 8 bases; unmatched junction nucleotides: 8. The CDR3 spells CASSVTSGQGDEQFF. The CDR3 coding sequence is TGTGCCAGCAGCGTGACTAGCGGCCAAGGGGATGAGCAGTTCTTC.

V and J are TRBV10-3 and TRBJ2-5; 7 bases align to TRBD2. This CDR3 contains 13 residues. After removal of 6 bases from V and 2 bases from J, the junction contained 3 bases not matched to a gene. CDR1 is ENHRY, CDR2 SYGVKD, per germline. In DNA form, the CDR3 reads TGTGCCATCAGCCCTAGCGGTCAAGAGACCCAGTACTTC. Residues: CAISPSGQETQYF.